The entry that follows covers one T cell receptor (beta chain) sequence. Its antigen is not known. This entry belongs to a study of T cells after posttransplantation cyclophosphamide. Study-level findings and limits: Tissue-infiltrating T cells from skin or gut overlapped little with blood T cells. Later blood repertoires were often dominated by clones from the donor CD8+ memory compartment. After PTCy, TRB diversity resembled that of CNI/methotrexate controls.

Clones were sequenced by immunoSEQ multiplex PCR, and TCRdb holds only the in-frame ones, with some missing. The table has more than 1,500 clones, over 60% seen once. A marrow graft followed busulfan-fludarabine conditioning, with cyclophosphamide on days +3 and +4. Per germline, CDR1 SNHLY and CDR2 FYNNEI. V gave up 6 bases and J gave up 10 bases; unmatched junction bases: 6. The CDR3 sequence is 12 residues long. The chain is built from TRBV2 and TRBJ1-1; 9 nucleotides agree with TRBD1. The TCR was taken from a young adult male patient who received an allogeneic stem cell transplant from a related donor, was CMV-positive, and had acute GVHD only. Some T cells may trace back to the graft donor. Specimen: CD8+ T cells sorted from PBMCs, collected after allogeneic stem cell transplant with posttransplant cyclophosphamide. CDR3 sequence reads: CASRSQGARAFF. In DNA form, the CDR3 reads TGTGCCAGCAGGTCACAGGGGGCGAGAGCTTTCTTT.